Below, one TCR beta chain is given with its context. CDR1 SGHRS and CDR2 YFSETQ come from the germline V gene. The CDR3 has 15 residues. With V trimmed by 9 bases and J by 0 bases, 10 bases remained unmatched. Clones were sequenced by immunoSEQ multiplex PCR, and TCRdb holds only the in-frame ones, with some missing. In the table there are 45,000 to 60,000 clones, approximately 86% of which are singletons. These data are taken from a study of blood T cell repertoires in COVID-19. The source is a man between 60 and 70 years old with acute or convalescent COVID-19. Sequenced: peripheral blood. This sequence joins TRBV5-1 and TRBJ2-3, with 7 bases fitting TRBD2. In DNA form, the CDR3 reads TGCGCCACCCAAAGCGGGGCCTCTAGCACAGATACGCAGTATTTT. Amino acids: CATQSGASSTDTQYF.